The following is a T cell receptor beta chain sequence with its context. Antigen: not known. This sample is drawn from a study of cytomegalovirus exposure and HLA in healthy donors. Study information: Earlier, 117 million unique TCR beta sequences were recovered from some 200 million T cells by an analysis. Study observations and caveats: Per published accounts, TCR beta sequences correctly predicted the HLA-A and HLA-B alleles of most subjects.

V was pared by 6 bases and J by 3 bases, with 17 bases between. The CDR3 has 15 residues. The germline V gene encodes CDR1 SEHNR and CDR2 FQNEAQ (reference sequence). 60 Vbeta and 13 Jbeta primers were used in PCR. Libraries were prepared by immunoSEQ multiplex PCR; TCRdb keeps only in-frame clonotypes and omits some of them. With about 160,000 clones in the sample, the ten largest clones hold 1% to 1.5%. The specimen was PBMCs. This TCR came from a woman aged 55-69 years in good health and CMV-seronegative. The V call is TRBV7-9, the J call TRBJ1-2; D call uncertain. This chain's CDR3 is CASSTLERSDYGYTF. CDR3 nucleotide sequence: TGTGCCAGCAGTACCTTGGAGCGATCGGACTATGGCTACACCTTC.